This T cell receptor (beta chain) was identified during a study of graft-versus-host responses after intestinal transplantation. Background on the study: Those transplanted obtained multivisceral, liver-intestinal, or isolated intestinal grafts. Anti-thymocyte globulin induction preceded about 3 years of tacrolimus and steroid maintenance in all recipients. General study results and limits: Where graft-donor T cell macrochimerism was present, patients had high graft-versus-host to host-versus-graft clonal ratios in allografts. There were GvH clones found in recipient marrow, and some of them appeared first in ileum or blood.

As regards this clone: Its matching antigen is unknown.

The table came from immunoSEQ multiplex PCR; TCRdb's copy has only in-frame clones and leaves some out. Here the sample spans around 100,000 clones, roughly 87% being singletons. This CDR3 region has 15 residues. V was clipped by 1 base and J by 5 bases, with 12 bases between them. Germline assignment: CDR1 GTSNPN and CDR2 SVGIG (reference sequence). The genes are TRBV30 and TRBJ1-6, with D unresolved. This clonotype was sampled from a human donor who was the organ donor for an intestinal transplant. Sequenced here: unstimulated CD4+ T cells sorted from spleen or lymph node cells, sampled before transplant. The chain's CDR3 is CAWSGMVRDNSPLHF. The CDR3 DNA reads as TGTGCCTGGAGTGGTATGGTACGGGATAATTCACCCCTCCACTTT. Complete variable domain (other parts from reference TRBV30 and TRBJ1-6): SQTIHQWPATLVQPVGSPLSLECTVEGTSNPNLYWYRQAAGRGLQLLFYSVGIGQISSEVPQNLSASRPQDRQFILSSKKLLLSDSGFYLCAWSGMVRDNSPLHFGNGTRLTVT.